This T cell receptor (beta chain) was sequenced during a study of T cell clonality in common variable immunodeficiency. This clone was observed at least ten times. Its antigen is not known. Read sequence stops 3 residues before the CDR3 end, and the germline J gene provides the missing end. Study findings and constraints: CVID subjects showed higher TCRbeta clonality than healthy controls. The cause of increased CVID clonality remains unclear without subpopulation sequencing. Links between repertoire features and CVID complications were heterogeneity-limited.

This table comes from immunoSEQ multiplex PCR, and its TCRdb copy is limited to in-frame clones, with some not included. Recorded here are 80,000 or so clones, none singletons. The CDR3 contains 13 residues. Germline V gene data show CDR1 as DFQATT and CDR2 as SNEGSKA (reference sequence). Trimming stripped 3 bases from V and 3 bases from J, with 12 bases between. This sequence joins TRBV20-1 and TRBJ2-7, with TRBD1 as a possible D gene (5 bases). The TCR comes from a person between 18 and 75 years old in good health. What was sequenced was peripheral blood mononuclear cells. The CDR3 here is CSASQGPGYEQYF. The CDR3 DNA, read in part, is TGCAGTGCTAGTCAGGGTCCAGGCTACGAG.